One and the same sample provided the 7 T cell receptor beta chains below, sequenced in a study of post-analysis software for immune sequencing data. Study outcomes and limitations: Among five TRBV segments more frequent in patients than controls were TRBV5-6, TRBV5-1 and TRBV20-1.

The TCR beta cDNA libraries contained unique molecular identifiers. TCRdb reanalysed the PCR reads using MiXCR and keeps one entry per CDR3 protein. Among around 770,000 distinct CDR3 sequences, just over 45% were seen once, and the ten largest hold roughly 4.9%. No antigen is known for these receptors. Sequencing was performed on blood. These receptors originate from a girl aged 5-17 years with multiple sclerosis.

CDR3 residues: CASSLDLAASTDTQYF. As DNA, the CDR3 is TGCGCCAGCAGCTTAGATCTAGCGGCTAGCACAGATACGCAGTATTTT. The chain employs TRBV5-1 and TRBJ2-3; 7 bases map to TRBD2. Germline values: CDR1 SGHRS, CDR2 YFSETQ. This CDR3 is 16 amino acids long. The V segment lost 2 bases and the J segment 0 bases; nucleotides outside the gene matches: 6.

V is TRBV24-1 and J is TRBJ1-5; 9 positions match TRBD1. J was trimmed by 4 bases and V by 4 bases; bases with no gene match: 7. This CDR3 comprises 16 residues. Germline-derived CDR1 and CDR2 are KGHDR and SFDVKD. CDR3 amino acids: CATSDRGTGPNQPQHF. CDR3 sequence (DNA): TGTGCCACCAGTGACCGGGGGACAGGGCCGAATCAGCCCCAGCATTTT.

This chain uses TRBV6-1 with TRBJ2-3, with 9 bases fitting TRBD2. The germline V gene has CDR1 MNHNS and CDR2 SASEGT. The V and J ends lost 9 bases and 8 bases, in that order; junction bases with no gene match: 3. The CDR3 has 11 residues. CDR3 DNA: TGTGCCAGTGTAGCGGGAGTTACGCAGTATTTT. This sequence encodes CASVAGVTQYF.

The table lists this clonotype with a few counts. This chain links TRBV12-3 or TRBV12-4 with TRBJ2-7; TRBD2 aligns across 9 bases. V shed 3 bases and J 2 bases; nucleotides not matched to a gene: 5. This CDR3 spans 15 amino acids. CDR3 region: CASSLASGAAYEQYF. The CDR3 nucleotides read TGTGCCAGCAGTTTGGCTAGCGGGGCGGCCTACGAGCAGTACTTC.

The V and J genes are TRBV20-1 and TRBJ2-1; TRBD2 aligns across 12 bases. V shed 5 bases, J shed 0 bases, and the junction held 8 bases outside the gene matches. The germline V gene has CDR1 DFQATT and CDR2 SNEGSKA (reference sequence). This CDR3 comprises 17 residues. The CDR3: CSAPGLAGLSSYNEQFF. The CDR3 DNA reads as TGCAGTGCTCCGGGACTAGCGGGCTTAAGCTCCTACAATGAGCAGTTCTTC.

The sample holds a few counts of this clonotype. One end of the junction is discordant with germline, which a read error may explain. This rearrangement joins TRBV12-3 or TRBV12-4 to TRBJ1-1, with TRBD1 matching 9 bases. This CDR3 has 13 residues. The CDR3, as DNA: TGTGCCGGCAGTTTGAGACAGGGGGATGAAGCTTTCTTT. Protein sequence: CAGSLRQGDEAFF.

Note on this clonotype: One end of the junction is discordant with germline, which a read error may explain. CDR3 DNA sequence: TGTACCAGCAGTGATGAGGGTCTACTCCACAATGAGCAGTTCTTC. Amino acids: CTSSDEGLLHNEQFF. The V call is TRBV2, the J call TRBJ2-1; tentatively, D is TRBD2 (5 bases). The CDR3 has 15 amino acids. Germline V gene sequence: CDR1 SNHLY, CDR2 FYNNEI.